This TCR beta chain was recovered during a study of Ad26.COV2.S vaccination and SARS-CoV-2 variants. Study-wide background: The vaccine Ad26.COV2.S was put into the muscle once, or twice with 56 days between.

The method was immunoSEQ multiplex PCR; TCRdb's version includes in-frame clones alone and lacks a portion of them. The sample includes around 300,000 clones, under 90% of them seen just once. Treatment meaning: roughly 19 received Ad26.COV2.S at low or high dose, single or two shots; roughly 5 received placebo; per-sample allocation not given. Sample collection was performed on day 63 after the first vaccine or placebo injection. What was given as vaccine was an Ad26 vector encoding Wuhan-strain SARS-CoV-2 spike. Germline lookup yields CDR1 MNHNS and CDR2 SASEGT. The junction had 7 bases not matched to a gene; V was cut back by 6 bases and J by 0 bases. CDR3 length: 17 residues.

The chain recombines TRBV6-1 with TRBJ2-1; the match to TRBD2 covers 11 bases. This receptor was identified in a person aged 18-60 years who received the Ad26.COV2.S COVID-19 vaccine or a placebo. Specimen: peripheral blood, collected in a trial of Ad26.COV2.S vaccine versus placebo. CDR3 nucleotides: TGTGCCAGCAGAGAAACGGGACTAGCGGACTCCTACAATGAGCAGTTCTTC. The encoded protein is CASRETGLADSYNEQFF.